This is a list of T cell receptor beta chains from one sample in a study of blood T cell repertoires in COVID-19. Sequenced by immunoSEQ multiplex PCR; TCRdb stores in-frame clones only, minus some. The sample records roughly 380,000 clones, about 89% being singletons. Source material: peripheral blood. These receptors all stem from a woman between 40 and 50 years old with COVID-19, enrolled during active disease. The CDR3 runs from the conserved cysteine through the conserved F or W. Each record gives: CDR3 length, V gene, D gene, J gene, clone size, CDR3 DNA, CDR3 protein. A D gene is named only where the DNA matches it firmly. Part of the rows lack a size; the others show once, few, many or a class for expanded clones.

14	TRBV6-5	.	TRBJ1-2	.	TGTGCCAGCAGACTCAGGGCCGTTAACTGTGGCTACACCTTC	CASRLRAVNCGYTF
15	TRBV4-1	TRBD2	TRBJ2-3	.	TGCGCCAGCAGCCTTATACTAGCGGGAGCAGCTACGCAGTATTTT	CASSLILAGAATQYF
16	TRBV7-3	TRBD2	TRBJ2-2	.	TGTGCCAGCAGCTTCGGGTCTAGCGGGAGTACCGGGGAGCTGTTTTTT	CASSFGSSGSTGELFF
14	TRBV19	TRBD2	TRBJ2-5	.	TGTGCCAGTAGCCCAGCGGGAGGAGAAGAGACCCAGTACTTC	CASSPAGGEETQYF
15	TRBV4-2	TRBD2	TRBJ2-1	.	TGTGCCAGCAGGAATGGCCTAGCGGGGGGACGTGAGCAGTTCTTC	CASRNGLAGGREQFF
15	TRBV19	TRBD2	TRBJ2-7	.	TGTGCCAGTAGGATGGGTCTAGCGGGGAACTACGAGCAGTACTTC	CASRMGLAGNYEQYF
11	TRBV7-8	.	TRBJ1-1	.	TGTGCCAGCAGCCCCGGCACTGAAGCTTTCTTT	CASSPGTEAFF
14	TRBV5-1	TRBD1	TRBJ1-2	.	TGCGCCAGCAGATCGGGACAGGAACACTATGGCTACACCTTC	CASRSGQEHYGYTF
13	TRBV11-2	.	TRBJ1-5	.	TGTACCAGCAGCTACGGAGTAAATCAGCCCCAGCATTTT	CTSSYGVNQPQHF
14	TRBV5-1	.	TRBJ2-2	.	TGCGCCAGCACCCCTGGGGGGTTCACCGGGGAGCTGTTTTTT	CASTPGGFTGELFF
15	TRBV28	TRBD2	TRBJ2-5	.	TGTGCCAGCAGTTTAGCGGGGGAACACCAAGAGACCCAGTACTTC	CASSLAGEHQETQYF
14	TRBV5-6	.	TRBJ1-6	.	TGTGCCAGCAGCTTTAAGGGGCTGGGTTCACCCCTCCACTTT	CASSFKGLGSPLHF
14	TRBV24-1	.	TRBJ1-5	.	TGTGCCACCAGTGATTTGGGACTCAATCAGCCCCAGCATTTT	CATSDLGLNQPQHF
17	TRBV28	TRBD2	TRBJ2-3	few	TGTGCCAGCAGCTTCCTAGCGGGAGCACCTCCGAGGGATACGCAGTATTTT	CASSFLAGAPPRDTQYF
13	TRBV27	.	TRBJ1-3	.	TGTGCCAGCAGTTTAGCAGTCGGAAACACCATATATTTT	CASSLAVGNTIYF
14	TRBV28	TRBD1	TRBJ2-5	.	TGTGCCAGCTTCAAGACAGGGCGCAAAGAGACCCAGTACTTC	CASFKTGRKETQYF